The next 10 T cell receptor beta chains were all read from a single sample in a study of identical twins. One entry per CDR3 protein results from TCRdb running MiXCR on the 5' RACE reads. This sample has around 650,000 distinct CDR3 sequences, with around 7.5% found just once. Another study also made use of these data, one on yellow fever vaccine responses in identical twins.

The sequenced material came from PBMCs. These receptor sequences come from a woman younger than 30 in good health.

This clonotype was seen repeatedly, ten times or more. CDR3 loop: CASNPGGVDEQFF. The CDR3 region has the DNA TGTGCCAGCAACCCTGGGGGGGTCGATGAGCAGTTCTTC. The rearrangement joins TRBV7-8 to TRBJ2-1; 7 bases are shared with TRBD2. CDR1 SGHVS and CDR2 FQNEAQ come from the germline V gene. The junction had 8 bases not matched to a gene; V was cut back by 7 bases and J by 8 bases. There are 13 residues in the CDR3.

This clonotype has just a few counts. The V call is TRBV7-8, the J call TRBJ2-3; either TRBD1 or TRBD2 may fit D (6 bases each). The CDR3 contains 16 residues. The V gene lost 5 bases and the J gene lost 0 bases, with 15 bases spanning the gap. Looked up from germline, CDR1 is SGHVS and CDR2 is FQNEAQ. The CDR3 loop is CASSPARGLSTDTQYF. The CDR3 DNA is TGTGCCAGCAGCCCAGCTCGGGGGCTTAGCACAGATACGCAGTATTTT.

This clonotype has only a few counts. This CDR3 is CASSLVDGTYEQYF. The CDR3 DNA follows: TGTGCCAGCAGTTTGGTAGACGGGACCTACGAGCAGTACTTC. The chain uses TRBV27 and TRBJ2-7; tentatively, D is TRBD2 (5 bases). Germline values: CDR1 MNHEY, CDR2 SMNVEV (reference sequence). V lost 3 bases and J 2 bases, leaving 11 bases between the germline ends. This CDR3 comprises 14 residues.

This clonotype has just a few counts. The J gene is TRBJ2-7, the V gene TRBV20-1; 16 bases are a match to TRBD2. The trim removed 7 bases at V and 0 bases at J, leaving 21 bases unmatched. The CDR3 contains 21 residues. CDR1 DFQATT and CDR2 SNEGSKA come from the germline V gene (reference sequence). CDR3: CSVSPPLTGLAGGTFSYEQYF. The CDR3, as DNA: TGCAGTGTCTCGCCTCCTCTAACGGGACTAGCGGGAGGGACATTCTCCTACGAGCAGTACTTC.

This clonotype was picked up a small number of times. J is TRBJ2-1 and V is TRBV12-3 or TRBV12-4; tentatively, D is TRBD1 (5 bases). The CDR3 spans 15 residues. Between the trimmed V and J ends, which lost 5 bases and 4 bases, there was a span of 15 bases. CDR3 coding DNA: TGTGCCAGCAGTCCTTTCTCGGACAAATACAATGAGCAGTTCTTC. Translating gives CASSPFSDKYNEQFF.

The chain joins TRBV2 to TRBJ2-3; D is unclear. V lost 1 base and J lost 0, with 8 bases in between. The CDR3 extends over 15 amino acids. Germline V CDR1 and CDR2: SNHLY, FYNNEI. CDR3 loop: CASSEDTLSTDTQYF. DNA of the CDR3: TGTGCCAGCAGTGAAGACACCCTCAGCACAGATACGCAGTATTTT.

The DNA of the CDR3 is TGTGCCATCAGTGGTGCAGGGGGCATATATGAGCAGTTCTTC. Translation gives CAISGAGGIYEQFF. The J gene is TRBJ2-1, the V gene TRBV10-3; TRBD1 matches at 8 bases. CDR1 is ENHRY, CDR2 SYGVKD, per germline. The junction had 7 bases not matched to a gene; V was cut back by 4 bases and J by 8 bases. This CDR3 comprises 14 residues.

At least ten counts were recorded for this clonotype. J is TRBJ1-1 and V is TRBV10-2, with TRBD1 matching 7 bases. In germline, CDR1 is WSHSY, CDR2 SAAADI. CDR3 size: 12 residues. The J segment lost 4 bases and the V segment lost 6 bases, leaving 2 bases of the junction unmatched. The CDR3 sequence: CASRQGSTEAFF. CDR3 DNA: TGCGCCAGCAGACAGGGGTCCACTGAAGCTTTCTTT.

The chain is built from TRBV29-1 and TRBJ2-5; D gene ambiguous. The CDR3 totals 12 residues. CDR1 and CDR2 (germline): SQVTM, ANQGSEA. Trimming took 0 bases from V and 2 from J, leaving 4 bases between them. DNA for the CDR3: TGCAGCGTTGAAGATGCACAAGAGACCCAGTACTTC. Translated, it gives CSVEDAQETQYF.

This clonotype was counted a few times. The rearrangement uses TRBV11-2 and TRBJ2-6, with 7 positions matching TRBD2. The CDR3 loop spans 16 amino acids. Germline CDR1 is SGHAT and CDR2 is FQNNGV. With 7 bases clipped from V and 0 bases from J, the junction kept 6 bases outside the gene matches. The CDR3 loop reads CASTPGGSSGANVLTF. As DNA, the CDR3 is TGTGCCAGCACCCCGGGGGGTAGCTCTGGGGCCAACGTCCTGACTTTC.